This TCR beta chain was recorded in a study of shared clonotypes between healthy human individuals. The study, taken as a whole, reports: Rarefaction curves obtained for sorted subsets showed sequencing incomplete despite large depth. Owing to a small donor count, the genetic and exposure-history diversity represented was limited.

This clone was counted once. The antigen remains unidentified. Repertoires were generated with immunoSEQ multiplex PCR, while TCRdb's copy carries only in-frame clones and drops some. In the table there are 1.4 million to 1.5 million clones, around 95% of which are singletons. Trimming removed 6 bases from V and 5 bases from J, with 8 bases in between. Germline loops: CDR1 MDHEN, CDR2 SYDVKM. This CDR3 has 11 amino acids. The source material was naive CD4+ T cells sorted from blood. Subset of the sample: CD45RA+ positively selected. The clonotype comes from a man younger than 45 in good health. The chain joins TRBV28 to TRBJ2-7; D might be TRBD2 (5 bases). The CDR3 loop is CASSGLHEQYF. CDR3 sequence (DNA): TGTGCCAGCAGCGGACTCCACGAGCAGTACTTC.